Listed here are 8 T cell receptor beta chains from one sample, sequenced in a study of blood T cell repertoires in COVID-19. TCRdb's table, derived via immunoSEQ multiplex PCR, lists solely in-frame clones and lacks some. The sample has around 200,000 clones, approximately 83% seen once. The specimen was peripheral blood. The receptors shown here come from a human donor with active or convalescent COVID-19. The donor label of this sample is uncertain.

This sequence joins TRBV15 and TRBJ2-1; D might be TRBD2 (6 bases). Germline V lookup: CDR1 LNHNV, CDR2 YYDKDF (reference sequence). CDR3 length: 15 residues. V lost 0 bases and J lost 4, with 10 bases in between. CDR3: CATSRDKAGYNEQFF. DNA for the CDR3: TGTGCCACCAGCAGAGATAAGGCGGGGTACAATGAGCAGTTCTTC.

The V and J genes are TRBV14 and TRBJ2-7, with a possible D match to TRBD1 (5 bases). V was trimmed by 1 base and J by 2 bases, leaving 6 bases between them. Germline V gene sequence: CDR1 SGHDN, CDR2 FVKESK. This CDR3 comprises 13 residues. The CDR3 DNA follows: TGTGCCAGCAGCCAAGCAGGGCCCTACGAGCAGTACTTC. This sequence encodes CASSQAGPYEQYF.

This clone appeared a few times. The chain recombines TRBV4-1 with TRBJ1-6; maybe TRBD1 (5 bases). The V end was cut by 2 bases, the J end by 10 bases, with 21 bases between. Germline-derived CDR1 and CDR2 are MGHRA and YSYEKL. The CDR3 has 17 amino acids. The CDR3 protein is CASSQNSGGVAGSPLHF. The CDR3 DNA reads TGCGCCAGCAGCCAAAATTCTGGAGGGGTCGCGGGATCACCCCTCCACTTT.

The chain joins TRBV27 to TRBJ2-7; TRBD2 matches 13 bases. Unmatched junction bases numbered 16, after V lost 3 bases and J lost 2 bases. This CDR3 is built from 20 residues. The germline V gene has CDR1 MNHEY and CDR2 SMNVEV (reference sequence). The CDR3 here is CASSFPHTGLAGMMAYEQYF. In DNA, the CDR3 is TGTGCCAGCAGTTTCCCTCACACGGGACTAGCGGGAATGATGGCCTACGAGCAGTACTTC.

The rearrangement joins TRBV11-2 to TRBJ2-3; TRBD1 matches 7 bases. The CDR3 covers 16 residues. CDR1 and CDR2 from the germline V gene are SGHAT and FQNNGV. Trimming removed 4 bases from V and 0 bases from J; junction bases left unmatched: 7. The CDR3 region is CASSSGDRLSTDTQYF. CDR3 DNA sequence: TGTGCCAGCAGCTCTGGGGACAGACTCAGCACAGATACGCAGTATTTT. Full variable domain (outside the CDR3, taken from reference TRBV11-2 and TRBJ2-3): EAGVAQSPRYKIIEKRQSVAFWCNPISGHATLYWYQQILGQGPKLLIQFQNNGVVDDSQLPKDRFSAERLKGVDSTLKIQPAKLEDSAVYLCASSSGDRLSTDTQYFGPGTRLTVL.

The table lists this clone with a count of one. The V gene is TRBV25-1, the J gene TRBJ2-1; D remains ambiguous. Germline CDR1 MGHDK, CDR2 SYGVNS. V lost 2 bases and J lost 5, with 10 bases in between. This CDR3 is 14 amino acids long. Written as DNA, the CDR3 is TGTGCCAGCAGTGAACAACTCCCCGACAATGAGCAGTTCTTC. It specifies CASSEQLPDNEQFF. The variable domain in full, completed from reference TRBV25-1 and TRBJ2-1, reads EADIYQTPRYLVIGTGKKITLECSQTMGHDKMYWYQQDPGMELHLIHYSYGVNSTEKGDLSSESTVSRIRTEHFPLTLESARPSHTSQYLCASSEQLPDNEQFFGPGTRLTVL.

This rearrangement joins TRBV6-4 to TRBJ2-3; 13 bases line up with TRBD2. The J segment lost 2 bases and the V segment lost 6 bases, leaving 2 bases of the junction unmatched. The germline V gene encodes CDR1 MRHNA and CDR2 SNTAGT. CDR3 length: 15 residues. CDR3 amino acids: CASRGLAGSTDTQYF. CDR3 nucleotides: TGTGCCAGCAGGGGACTAGCGGGGTCCACAGATACGCAGTATTTT.

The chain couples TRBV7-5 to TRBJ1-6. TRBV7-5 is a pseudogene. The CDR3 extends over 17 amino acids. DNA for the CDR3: TGTGTCAGAAGCTTAGCAAACGGACGGGACTATAATTCACCCCTCCACTTT. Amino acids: CVRSLANGRDYNSPLHF.